Below are 17 T cell receptor beta chains sequenced from a single sample in a study of blood T cell repertoires in COVID-19. Only in-frame clones appear in the TCRdb table, and some are missing; sequencing was by immunoSEQ multiplex PCR. The profile covers approximately 270,000 clones, with just over 85% appearing a single time and about 1.7% taken by the ten largest. Sample: PBMCs or T cells enriched from blood (not recorded which). The receptors were gathered from a man aged 40-49 years who had recovered from COVID-19.

The gene calls are TRBV18 and TRBJ1-1, with 8 bases aligning to TRBD1. The CDR3 spans 15 residues. Germline-derived CDR1 and CDR2 are KGHSH and LQKENI. Trimming took 6 bases from V and 1 from J; bases not matched to a gene: 7. The CDR3 sequence: CASSQSTGENTEAFF. For the CDR3, the DNA is TGTGCCAGCTCTCAATCGACAGGGGAGAACACTGAAGCTTTCTTT.

Written as DNA, the CDR3 is TGCGCCAGCAGCTTGATCGAGGCGTCCCCCAATGAGCAGTTCTTC. Translating gives CASSLIEASPNEQFF. The chain employs TRBV5-1 and TRBJ2-1, with unresolved D. V gave up 1 base and J gave up 6 bases, with 14 bases separating them. This CDR3 contains 15 residues. CDR1 and CDR2 from the germline V gene are SGHRS and YFSETQ.

The chain joins TRBV3-1 (or the pseudogene TRBV3-2) to TRBJ1-6, with 10 bases fitting TRBD1. The CDR3 has 15 residues. From germline, CDR1 is LGHDT and CDR2 YNNKEL (reference sequence). J gave up 9 bases and V 1 base, and 3 bases lay outside the gene matches. The CDR3 DNA reads TGTGCCAGCAGCCAAGGGGACAGGGGACGTTCACCCCTCCACTTT. Its translation: CASSQGDRGRSPLHF.

The chain uses TRBV24-1 and TRBJ2-2; 7 nucleotides align to TRBD1. The J segment lost 8 bases and the V segment lost 7 bases, leaving 6 bases of the junction unmatched. CDR3 length: 13 amino acids. The germline gives CDR1 KGHDR, CDR2 SFDVKD. CDR3 DNA sequence: TGTGCCACCAGGGCTCCGGGACAGGGGGAGCTGTTTTTT. Translation: CATRAPGQGELFF.

This chain uses TRBV5-1 with TRBJ2-2, with TRBD1 as a possible D gene (6 bases). Trimming removed 4 bases at V and 0 bases at J, with 13 bases between. Germline V lookup: CDR1 SGHRS, CDR2 YFSETQ. CDR3 length: 16 residues. In DNA form, the CDR3 reads TGCGCCAGCAGCGCGACAGGCAATACGAACACCGGGGAGCTGTTTTTT. Its protein is CASSATGNTNTGELFF.

This clone was recorded once. This chain links TRBV10-3 with TRBJ2-3, with TRBD2 matching over 16 bases. The CDR3 loop spans 17 amino acids. Trimming took 10 bases from V and 0 from J; bases not matched to a gene: 7. Germline CDR1 and CDR2: ENHRY and SYGVKD. The CDR3 DNA sequence: TGTGCCACCACGGGACTAGCGGGGGGGCCTAGCACAGATACGCAGTATTTT. This encodes CATTGLAGGPSTDTQYF.

The rearrangement joins TRBV7-2 to TRBJ2-1; 8 positions agree with TRBD1. The CDR3 contains 14 residues. V was pared by 6 bases and J by 9 bases, with 10 bases of the junction left unmatched. CDR1 is SGHTA, CDR2 FQGNSA, per germline. The chain's CDR3 is CASRPTGGFVEQFF. In DNA, the CDR3 is TGTGCCAGCAGACCTACAGGGGGGTTCGTTGAGCAGTTCTTC.

This chain links TRBV7-2 with TRBJ2-3; 9 bases agree with TRBD2. V gave up 8 bases and J gave up 2 bases; unmatched junction bases: 8. CDR1 and CDR2 (germline): SGHTA, FQGNSA. This CDR3 comprises 15 residues. CDR3 loop: CASGNSGGYTDTQYF. The CDR3 coding sequence is TGTGCCAGCGGTAATAGCGGGGGATACACAGATACGCAGTATTTT. The variable domain in full, with the rest retrieved from reference TRBV7-2 and TRBJ2-3, is GAGVSQSPSNKVTEKGKDVELRCDPISGHTALYWYRQSLGQGLEFLIYFQGNSAPDKSGLPSDRFSAERTGGSVSTLTIQRTQQEDSAVYLCASGNSGGYTDTQYFGPGTRLTVL.

Of note for this clone: The same CDR3 can be traced to other DNA sequences in this sample. The chain links TRBV6-6 to TRBJ2-7, with 9 bases that match TRBD1. Germline loops: CDR1 MNHNY, CDR2 SVGAGI (reference sequence). J lost 2 bases, V lost 6 bases, and 2 bases had no gene match. The CDR3 is made up of 13 amino acids. The CDR3 loop is CASSRDRAYEQYF. The CDR3 DNA sequence: TGTGCCAGCAGCAGGGACAGGGCCTACGAGCAGTACTTC.

The V and J genes are TRBV3-1 (or the pseudogene TRBV3-2) and TRBJ2-1, with 8 bases aligning to TRBD2. With 0 bases clipped from V and 0 bases from J, the junction kept 13 bases outside the gene matches. CDR1 and CDR2 (germline): LGHDT, YNNKEL (reference sequence). This CDR3 comprises 20 residues. DNA of the CDR3: TGTGCCAGCAGCCAAGATGCAAGCGGGAGAAGTAAGAGCTCCTACAATGAGCAGTTCTTC. Its protein is CASSQDASGRSKSSYNEQFF.

The chain employs TRBV9 and TRBJ2-7; 11 bases line up with TRBD2. This CDR3 is 17 amino acids long. The trim removed 3 bases at V and 5 bases at J, leaving 13 bases unmatched. The V gene's germline CDR1 is SGDLS and CDR2 YYNGEE. This CDR3 reads CASSGRLAGPGGDEQYF. The CDR3 DNA follows: TGTGCCAGCAGCGGGAGACTAGCGGGACCCGGGGGTGACGAGCAGTACTTC.

V gene TRBV11-2 combines with J gene TRBJ2-2; weak D call: TRBD2 (6 bases). The CDR3 consists of 17 residues. The V end was cut by 8 bases, the J end by 1 base, with 20 bases between. Germline CDR1 SGHAT, CDR2 FQNNGV. The CDR3, as DNA: TGTGCCAGCGGGCCCGGTTATTGGGGGGTGAACACCGGGGAGCTGTTTTTT. Translating it yields CASGPGYWGVNTGELFF.

This chain connects TRBV19 to TRBJ2-7; 10 bases fit TRBD2. The germline CDR1 and CDR2 sequences are LNHDA and SQIVND (reference sequence). The CDR3 consists of 18 residues. V was clipped by 3 bases and J by 2 bases; unmatched bases: 13. CDR3 bases: TGTGCCAGTAGTATGCCTTTCGGGACTAGCGCGTCGACCTACGAGCAGTACTTC. It specifies CASSMPFGTSASTYEQYF.

This chain joins TRBV5-1 and TRBJ1-2, with D uncertain. The CDR3 consists of 13 residues. The ends were cut back, 4 bases at V and 2 bases at J, with 9 bases in the middle. Germline V gene sequence: CDR1 SGHRS, CDR2 YFSETQ. The CDR3 spells CASSPNYNYGYTF. The CDR3, as DNA: TGCGCCAGCAGCCCAAACTACAACTATGGCTACACCTTC.

The rearrangement links TRBV5-4 to TRBJ1-3; D is unresolved. The CDR3 is 15 residues long. V was cut by 4 bases and J by 0 bases, with 11 bases left in between. Germline V lookup: CDR1 SGHNT, CDR2 YYREEE (reference sequence). In DNA, the CDR3 is TGTGCCAGCAGCGCCGACACAAACTCTGGAAACACCATATATTTT. Encoded protein: CASSADTNSGNTIYF. Using reference TRBV5-4 and TRBJ1-3 for the parts outside the CDR3, the full variable domain is ETGVTQSPTHLIKTRGQQVTLRCSSQSGHNTVSWYQQALGQGPQFIFQYYREEENGRGNFPPRFSGLQFPNYSSELNVNALELDDSALYLCASSADTNSGNTIYFGEGSWLTVV.

This chain joins TRBV29-1 and TRBJ2-7; 7 bases match TRBD1. CDR1 and CDR2 (germline): SQVTM, ANQGSEA. With V trimmed by 6 bases and J by 0 bases, 8 bases remained unmatched. The CDR3 runs to 14 residues. The CDR3 sequence is CSVETGPSSYEQYF. The DNA of the CDR3 is TGCAGCGTGGAGACAGGGCCAAGCTCCTACGAGCAGTACTTC.

This clone was seen just once. The V gene is TRBV6-2 or TRBV6-3, the J gene TRBJ2-1; 10 positions agree with TRBD2. This CDR3 spans 16 amino acids. Germline V gene sequence: CDR1 MNHEY, CDR2 SVGEGT. J lost 6 bases, V lost 0 bases, and 5 bases had no gene match. In DNA form, the CDR3 reads TGTGCCAGCAGTTACTCGCGCAGCGGGAGGGGCAATGAGCAGTTCTTC. Amino acid sequence: CASSYSRSGRGNEQFF.